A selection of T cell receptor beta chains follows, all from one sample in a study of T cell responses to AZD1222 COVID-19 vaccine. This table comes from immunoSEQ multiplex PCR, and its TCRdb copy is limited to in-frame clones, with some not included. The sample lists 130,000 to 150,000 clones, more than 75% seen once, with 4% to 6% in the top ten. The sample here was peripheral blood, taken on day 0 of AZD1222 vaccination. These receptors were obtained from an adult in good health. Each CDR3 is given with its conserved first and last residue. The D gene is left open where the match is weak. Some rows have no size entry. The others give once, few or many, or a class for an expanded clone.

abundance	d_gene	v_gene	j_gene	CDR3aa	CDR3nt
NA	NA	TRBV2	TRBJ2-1	CASSEGRGEQFF	TGTGCCAGCAGTGAAGGCCGGGGTGAGCAGTTCTTC
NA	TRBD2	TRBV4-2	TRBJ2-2	CASSLEPGLAGNTGELFF	TGTGCCAGCAGCCTCGAACCGGGACTAGCGGGAAACACCGGGGAGCTGTTTTTT
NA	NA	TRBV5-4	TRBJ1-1	CASTGGGRLFLNTEAFF	TGTGCCAGCACCGGCGGGGGGCGCCTCTTCTTGAACACTGAAGCTTTCTTT
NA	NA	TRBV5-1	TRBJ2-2	CASRLIIGASTGELFF	TGCGCCAGCAGACTAATTATAGGGGCGAGCACCGGGGAGCTGTTTTTT
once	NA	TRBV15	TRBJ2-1	CATSGTQSSYNEQFF	TGTGCCACCTCCGGGACACAGAGCTCCTACAATGAGCAGTTCTTC
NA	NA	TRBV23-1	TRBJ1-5	CASSQSCPLIAQPQHF	TGCGCCAGCAGTCAATCGTGCCCCTTGATCGCTCAGCCCCAGCATTTT
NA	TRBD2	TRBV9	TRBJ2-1	CASTYSGLAGASYNEQFF	TGTGCCAGCACCTACTCCGGGCTAGCGGGGGCCTCATACAATGAGCAGTTCTTC
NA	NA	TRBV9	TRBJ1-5	CARSPRPGGQPQHF	TGTGCCCGCAGCCCCCGACCGGGTGGCCAGCCCCAGCATTTT
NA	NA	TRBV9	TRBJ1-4	CASTRGVDEKLFF	TGTGCCAGCACGCGCGGGGTTGATGAAAAACTGTTTTTT
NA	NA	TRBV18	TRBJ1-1	CASSKLNAGTSMNTEAFF	TGTGCCAGCTCTAAACTAAATGCCGGGACAAGTATGAACACTGAAGCTTTCTTT
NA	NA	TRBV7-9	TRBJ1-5	CASSFGGLPPQHF	TGTGCCAGCAGCTTTGGGGGGCTACCGCCCCAGCATTTT
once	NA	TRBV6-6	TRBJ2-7	CASSYFLGGPYEQYF	TGTGCCAGCAGTTACTTTTTAGGAGGCCCCTACGAGCAGTACTTC
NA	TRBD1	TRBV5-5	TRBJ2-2	CASSWTGSNTGELFF	TGTGCCAGCAGCTGGACAGGGTCGAACACCGGGGAGCTGTTTTTT
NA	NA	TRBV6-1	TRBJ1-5	CASSEQEGQPQHF	TGTGCCAGCAGTGAACAAGAGGGTCAGCCCCAGCATTTT
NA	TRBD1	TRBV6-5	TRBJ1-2	CASSYLAGGGGYTF	TGTGCCAGCAGTTACTTGGCAGGGGGTGGAGGCTACACCTTC
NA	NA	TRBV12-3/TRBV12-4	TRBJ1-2	CASSLGGFGYTF	TGTGCCAGCAGTTTGGGGGGGTTCGGCTACACCTTC
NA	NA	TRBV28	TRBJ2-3	CATIWPDTDTQYF	TGTGCCACTATATGGCCGGACACAGATACGCAGTATTTT
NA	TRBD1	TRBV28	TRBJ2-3	CASNPQGSTDTQYF	TGTGCCAGCAACCCACAGGGGAGCACAGATACGCAGTATTTT
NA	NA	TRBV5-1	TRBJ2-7	CASSFLDGDEQYF	TGCGCCAGCAGCTTCCTCGACGGAGACGAGCAGTACTTC
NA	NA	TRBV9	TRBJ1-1	CASSVGGGTNTEAFF	TGTGCCAGCAGCGTAGGTGGGGGGACCAACACTGAAGCTTTCTTT
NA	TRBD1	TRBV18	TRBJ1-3	CASSQQGNGNTIYF	TGTGCCAGCTCACAACAGGGGAACGGAAACACCATATATTTT
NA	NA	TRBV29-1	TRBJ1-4	CSVGQGGEKLFF	TGCAGCGTAGGTCAGGGTGGAGAAAAACTGTTTTTT